What follows are 26 T cell receptor beta chains derived from one specimen sequenced in a study of blood T cell repertoires in COVID-19. Profiled with immunoSEQ multiplex PCR; TCRdb holds only in-frame clones, not every one. The sample consists of fewer than 350,000 clones, more than 75% of them appearing once. Sequencing input: PBMCs or T cells enriched from blood (not recorded which). Source of these receptors: a woman aged 55 to 70 in a cohort exposed to, infected with or recovered from COVID-19 (not recorded which).

The CDR3 loop reads CASSLVGQGNEKLFF. The CDR3 DNA reads TGTGCCAGCAGCTTAGTAGGACAGGGGAATGAAAAACTGTTTTTT. V and J are TRBV7-6 and TRBJ1-4; TRBD1 aligns across 9 bases. After removal of 1 base from V and 5 bases from J, the junction contained 2 bases not matched to a gene. Germline-derived CDR1 and CDR2 are SGHVS and FNYEAQ. The CDR3 is made up of 15 amino acids.

This rearrangement joins TRBV7-2 to TRBJ2-7; D gene unclear. The CDR3 is 13 amino acids. V lost 5 bases and J 2 bases, leaving 10 bases between the germline ends. Germline values: CDR1 SGHTA, CDR2 FQGNSA. Here the CDR3 DNA reads TGTGCCAGCAGCGCCACTCCCCCCTACGAGCAGTACTTC. It encodes CASSATPPYEQYF.

The table lists this clone with a count of one. The rearrangement joins TRBV3-1 (or the pseudogene TRBV3-2) to TRBJ1-2; 7 bases match TRBD1. CDR3 length equals 15 residues. The V segment lost 3 bases and the J segment 2 bases; nucleotides outside the gene matches: 6. The germline gives CDR1 LGHDT, CDR2 YNNKEL (reference sequence). The CDR3, as DNA: TGTGCCAGCAGCCATCTGACAGGGAAGAACTATGGCTACACCTTC. Its protein product is CASSHLTGKNYGYTF.

This sequence joins TRBV6-6 and TRBJ2-7; the match to TRBD1 covers 9 bases. V trimming: 2 bases; J trimming: 3 bases; junction bases outside the gene matches: 2. This CDR3 is 14 amino acids long. CDR1 MNHNY and CDR2 SVGAGI come from the germline V gene (reference sequence). The DNA of the CDR3 is TGTGCCAGCAGTTACGAGACAGGGGGCTACGAGCAGTACTTC. It is translated as CASSYETGGYEQYF.

This clone occurred once. CDR3 DNA sequence: TGTGCCAGCAGCTTAGCAGCGGTAGGAAAGTACGAGCAGTACTTC. Its protein is CASSLAAVGKYEQYF. The chain links TRBV7-2 to TRBJ2-7, with D maybe TRBD2 (5 bases). With 0 bases removed from V and 4 bases from J, the gap between germline ends came to 13 bases. The V gene's germline CDR1 is SGHTA and CDR2 FQGNSA. The CDR3 has 15 residues. Together with reference TRBV7-2 and TRBJ2-7, the CDR3 gives the full variable domain: GAGVSQSPSNKVTEKGKDVELRCDPISGHTALYWYRQSLGQGLEFLIYFQGNSAPDKSGLPSDRFSAERTGGSVSTLTIQRTQQEDSAVYLCASSLAAVGKYEQYFGPGTRLTVT.

The chain employs TRBV4-2 and TRBJ2-2; D possibly corresponds to TRBD2 (6 bases). From germline, CDR1 is LGHNA and CDR2 YNFKEQ. Trimming removed 0 bases at V and 5 bases at J, with 19 bases between. This CDR3 is 18 amino acids long. DNA for the CDR3: TGTGCCAGCAGCCAAGACCTCATATCGGGAGTTGGGACCGGGGAGCTGTTTTTT. This sequence encodes CASSQDLISGVGTGELFF.

The chain combines TRBV4-1 with TRBJ1-2; unclear D gene. This CDR3 region has 13 residues. Looked up from germline, CDR1 is MGHRA and CDR2 is YSYEKL. The ends were cut back, 3 bases at V and 2 bases at J, with 7 bases in the middle. CDR3 nucleotides: TGCGCCAGCAGCCATGTGACAAACTATGGCTACACCTTC. This sequence encodes CASSHVTNYGYTF.

This clone was observed a handful of times. The chain is built from TRBV7-8 and TRBJ2-7; D unclear. Between the trimmed V and J ends, which lost 5 bases and 3 bases, there was a span of 8 bases. The CDR3 totals 12 residues. Per the germline V gene, CDR1 is SGHVS and CDR2 is FQNEAQ. The CDR3 region has the DNA TGTGCCAGCAGCGTCTCAGTCTACGAGCAGTACTTC. Its protein is CASSVSVYEQYF.

J is TRBJ1-1 and V is TRBV2; maybe TRBD1 (6 bases). Trimming left V 5 bases short and J 7 bases short, with 14 bases between. Germline V gene data show CDR1 as SNHLY and CDR2 as FYNNEI. CDR3 length: 13 residues. CDR3 nucleotides: TGTGCCAGCAGTCCATCGACAGGCGGTGAAGCTTTCTTT. Its protein is CASSPSTGGEAFF. The full variable domain, with the rest looked up from reference TRBV2 and TRBJ1-1, is EPEVTQTPSHQVTQMGQEVILRCVPISNHLYFYWYRQILGQKVEFLVSFYNNEISEKSEIFDDQFSVERPDGSNFTLKIRSTKLEDSAMYFCASSPSTGGEAFFGQGTRLTVV.

The rearrangement joins TRBV3-1 (or the pseudogene TRBV3-2) to TRBJ2-7, with 8 bases aligning to TRBD1. Trimming took 3 bases from V and 4 from J; bases not matched to a gene: 8. This CDR3 comprises 15 residues. Germline assignment: CDR1 LGHDT and CDR2 YNNKEL (reference sequence). The CDR3 DNA reads TGTGCCAGCAGCCATAAACAGGGGGGATTTTACGAGCAGTACTTC. It translates to CASSHKQGGFYEQYF.

This chain connects TRBV4-2 to TRBJ1-1; weak D call: TRBD1 (5 bases). V was clipped by 2 bases and J by 5 bases, with 15 bases between them. The CDR3 spans 15 residues. CDR1 LGHNA and CDR2 YNFKEQ come from the germline V gene. DNA of the CDR3: TGTGCCAGCAGCCAACACCGCCAGGGATTAACTGAAGCTTTCTTT. This gives the protein CASSQHRQGLTEAFF.

The chain employs TRBV19 and TRBJ2-1; 10 bases match TRBD2. This CDR3 is 16 amino acids long. CDR1 and CDR2 from the germline V gene are LNHDA and SQIVND (reference sequence). With 2 bases clipped from V and 4 bases from J, the junction kept 5 bases outside the gene matches. The CDR3 loop is CASSIFGLAVYNEQFF. CDR3 coding DNA: TGTGCCAGTAGTATATTTGGACTAGCGGTTTACAATGAGCAGTTCTTC.

This chain links TRBV4-2 with TRBJ2-2, with TRBD2 identical over 13 bases. Trimming removed 1 base from V and 5 bases from J; junction bases left unmatched: 4. The CDR3 consists of 17 residues. Germline assignment: CDR1 LGHNA and CDR2 YNFKEQ. The CDR3 bases are TGTGCCAGCAGCCAAGCCGGACTAGCGGGAGAGACCGGGGAGCTGTTTTTT. Residues: CASSQAGLAGETGELFF.

V gene TRBV27 combines with J gene TRBJ2-1, with TRBD2 identical over 12 bases. Germline V gene lookup returns CDR1 MNHEY and CDR2 SMNVEV (reference sequence). J lost 5 bases, V lost 5 bases, and 13 bases had no gene match. The CDR3 is 18 amino acids. In DNA, the CDR3 is TGTGCCAGCAGTGCAAGGACTAGCGGGATAGGAGTGAACAATGAGCAGTTCTTC. This encodes CASSARTSGIGVNNEQFF.

The genes are TRBV4-3 and TRBJ1-1; D gene uncertain. CDR1 is LGHNA and CDR2 is YSLEER in the germline V gene. The V end was cut by 3 bases, the J end by 5 bases, with 28 bases between. The CDR3 length is 19 residues. The CDR3 DNA reads TGCGCCAGCAGCCATAGGCGACCAAACTTGGAACGGCGGGAGACTGAAGCTTTCTTT. This translates into CASSHRRPNLERRETEAFF.

The chain carries TRBV6-6 and TRBJ2-6; D is perhaps TRBD2 (6 bases). Germline-derived CDR1 and CDR2 are MNHNY and SVGAGI (reference sequence). Trimming took 5 bases from V and 0 from J, leaving 11 bases between them. This CDR3 has 16 residues. CDR3 in amino acids: CASSLGGYSGANVLTF. CDR3 DNA: TGTGCCAGCAGTCTGGGAGGCTACTCTGGGGCCAACGTCCTGACTTTC.

The V gene is TRBV9, the J gene TRBJ2-1, with 11 nucleotides matching TRBD2. The V gene end was trimmed by 2 bases and the J gene end by 9 bases; junction bases not matched to a gene: 4. This CDR3 has 14 residues. Germline V gene data show CDR1 as SGDLS and CDR2 as YYNGEE. The CDR3 DNA is TGTGCCAGCAGCGTGACTAGCGGGGCTAGTGAGCAGTTCTTC. Residues: CASSVTSGASEQFF.

V is TRBV14 and J is TRBJ2-5; possibly TRBD2 for D (5 bases). The germline CDR1 and CDR2 sequences are SGHDN and FVKESK. CDR3 size: 19 residues. Trimming took 5 bases from V and 2 from J, leaving 27 bases between them. The CDR3 DNA reads as TGTGCCAGCAGCTCCGGATTTAGAGGGTATCCATCCTCTCAAGAGACCCAGTACTTC. This translates into CASSSGFRGYPSSQETQYF.

The genes are TRBV11-2 and TRBJ2-3; D is undetermined. The length of the CDR3 is 14 residues. CDR1 is SGHAT, CDR2 FQNNGV, per germline. V was cut by 4 bases and J by 0 bases, with 8 bases left in between. The CDR3 nucleotides read TGTGCCAGCAGCTCGTCTTTTAGCACAGATACGCAGTATTTT. It codes for CASSSSFSTDTQYF.

This sequence joins TRBV19 and TRBJ2-5; 12 bases agree with TRBD1. The CDR3 is 13 residues long. Germline loops: CDR1 LNHDA, CDR2 SQIVND (reference sequence). Germline trimming cut 10 bases from V and 4 bases from J; bases unmatched to any gene: 4. The CDR3 sequence: CATGQGAGETQYF. The CDR3 nucleotides are TGTGCCACGGGACAGGGGGCCGGAGAGACCCAGTACTTC.

The genes are TRBV3-1 (or the pseudogene TRBV3-2) and TRBJ2-5, with D tentatively TRBD2 (5 bases). Trimming took off 0 bases at V and 4 bases at J, with 21 bases between the two ends. Germline CDR1 and CDR2: LGHDT and YNNKEL (reference sequence). The CDR3 totals 18 residues. In DNA form, the CDR3 reads TGTGCCAGCAGCCAAGATGAATGGCTAGAGGGCCTTGGAGAGACCCAGTACTTC. It codes for CASSQDEWLEGLGETQYF.

Only one count was recorded for this clone. V and J are TRBV15 and TRBJ2-2, with D hard to call. V was trimmed by 0 bases and J by 8 bases, leaving 10 bases between them. Germline CDR1 LNHNV, CDR2 YYDKDF (reference sequence). The length of the CDR3 is 14 residues. The DNA for the CDR3 is TGTGCCACCAGCAGAGATTACGGAGCGGGGGAGCTGTTTTTT. This codes for CATSRDYGAGELFF.

The sample holds one count of this clone. The genes are TRBV6-5 and TRBJ2-7; possible D gene TRBD1, 5 bases. This CDR3 spans 14 amino acids. With 0 bases removed from V and 2 bases from J, the gap between germline ends came to 8 bases. In germline, CDR1 is MNHEY, CDR2 SVGAGI. The CDR3 protein is CASSYSGRAYEQYF. DNA of the CDR3: TGTGCCAGCAGTTACTCGGGCAGGGCCTACGAGCAGTACTTC.

This chain uses TRBV9 with TRBJ2-2; D not certain. The CDR3 length is 16 residues. The V gene lost 4 bases and the J gene lost 0 bases, with 13 bases spanning the gap. Germline CDR1 SGDLS, CDR2 YYNGEE. The CDR3 DNA reads TGTGCCAGCAGCCCCCCGACACCTACGAACACCGGGGAGCTGTTTTTT. Translation gives CASSPPTPTNTGELFF.

In this sample, this clone turned up once. The chain has TRBV5-1 and TRBJ2-5; 7 nucleotides align to TRBD2. The CDR3 sequence is 14 residues long. Germline lookup yields CDR1 SGHRS and CDR2 YFSETQ. After removal of 2 bases from V and 6 bases from J, the junction contained 7 bases not matched to a gene. The CDR3 spells CASSLPSGEKTQYF. The CDR3 nucleotides are TGCGCCAGCAGCTTACCTAGCGGAGAGAAGACCCAGTACTTC. Together with reference TRBV5-1 and TRBJ2-5, the CDR3 gives the full variable domain: KAGVTQTPRYLIKTRGQQVTLSCSPISGHRSVSWYQQTPGQGLQFLFEYFSETQRNKGNFPGRFSGRQFSNSRSEMNVSTLELGDSALYLCASSLPSGEKTQYFGPGTRLLVL.

The chain has TRBV2 and TRBJ2-4, with 9 positions matching TRBD2. From germline, CDR1 is SNHLY and CDR2 FYNNEI. Trimming at V came to 6 bases and at J to 1 base, leaving 4 bases not matched to a gene. The CDR3 is made up of 15 amino acids. Written as DNA, the CDR3 is TGTGCCAGCAGCGGACTAGCGACCGCCAAAAACATTCAGTACTTC. Its translation is CASSGLATAKNIQYF.